This T cell receptor beta chain was captured by sequencing in a study of blood T cell repertoires in COVID-19. As for the study in general: Sources were T cells, B-cell-depleted T cells, or PBMCs; the material itself was cDNA or gDNA.

Germline CDR1 and CDR2: SGHTA and FQGNSA. CDR3 length: 15 residues. Trimming pared 1 base from V and 2 bases from J, leaving 10 bases between. In the authors' methods: Amplified reference gene primers provided the basis for estimating nucleated cell counts. Only in-frame clones appear in the TCRdb table, and some are missing; sequencing was by immunoSEQ multiplex PCR. V, J and clone size were drawn from that table, and D and trimming were deduced from the DNA. The sample includes under 250,000 clones, around 88% of them seen just once. A few counts support this clone. This chain connects TRBV7-2 to TRBJ2-3, with a possible D match to TRBD2 (6 bases). The sample comprised peripheral blood. This TCR was recovered from a woman between 50 and 59 years old with acute or convalescent COVID-19. The DNA for the CDR3 is TGTGCCAGCAGCTTAGGAAAGGGACTCACAGATACGCAGTATTTT. Translation: CASSLGKGLTDTQYF.